These 8 T cell receptor beta chains originate from one sample sequenced in a study of T cells in Graves' hyperthyroidism and ophthalmopathy. TCR beta CDR3 sequences were amplified from RNA transcripts. With the HTBI primer set, the TCR CDR3 went through a first round of RT-PCR. MiXCR, run by TCRdb on the multiplex PCR reads, gives a single entry per CDR3 protein. Of under 350,000 distinct CDR3 sequences listed, around a sixth are singletons. Sequencing input: blood. All receptors derive from a woman aged 45-65 years with Graves' hyperthyroidism.

The V gene is TRBV25-1, the J gene TRBJ1-2; D remains ambiguous. Germline CDR1 is MGHDK and CDR2 is SYGVNS. Trimming left V 4 bases short and J 8 bases short, with 17 bases between. The CDR3 has 14 residues. This CDR3 is CASSVAVEGGGYTF. In DNA form, the CDR3 reads TGTGCCAGCAGTGTGGCCGTCGAGGGTGGGGGCTACACCTTC.

In DNA, the CDR3 is TGTGCCAGTACCCCAACCTCAGGGAGTACTAGCACAGATACGCAGTATTTT. Protein product: CASTPTSGSTSTDTQYF. The chain has TRBV19 and TRBJ2-3; D might be TRBD1 or TRBD2, each matching 5 bases. Trimming removed 7 bases from V and 0 bases from J, with 20 bases in between. The CDR3 runs to 17 residues. Germline V lookup: CDR1 LNHDA, CDR2 SQIVND (reference sequence).

This clonotype was counted at least ten times. J is TRBJ1-1 and V is TRBV28; tentative D call: TRBD1 (6 bases). Germline V lookup: CDR1 MDHEN, CDR2 SYDVKM. The CDR3 sequence is 16 residues long. The V and J ends lost 7 bases and 0 bases respectively, with 18 bases between them. In DNA form, the CDR3 reads TGTGCCAGCAACGAGAAATGGGGGGGCTTGAACACTGAAGCTTTCTTT. This gives the protein CASNEKWGGLNTEAFF.

The chain employs TRBV5-1 and TRBJ1-1; D call uncertain. Trimming pared 4 bases from V and 1 base from J, leaving 14 bases between. Germline CDR1 reads SGHRS; CDR2 reads YFSETQ. The CDR3 sequence is 15 residues long. The CDR3 region is CASSPMPHPNTEAFF. CDR3 coding DNA: TGCGCCAGCAGCCCCATGCCACACCCGAACACTGAAGCTTTCTTT.

This clonotype was seen a few times. The chain joins TRBV29-1 to TRBJ1-1, with 8 bases lining up with TRBD1. The CDR3 consists of 14 residues. Germline V gives CDR1 SQVTM, CDR2 ANQGSEA. Trimming cost V 2 bases and J 2 bases; bases outside gene matches: 4. The CDR3 sequence: CSVESQGANTEAFF. CDR3 DNA sequence: TGCAGCGTTGAATCGCAGGGGGCAAACACTGAAGCTTTCTTT. Together with reference TRBV29-1 and TRBJ1-1, the CDR3 gives the full variable domain: SAVISQKPSRDICQRGTSLTIQCQVDSQVTMMFWYRQQPGQSLTLIATANQGSEATYESGFVIDKFPISRPNLTFSTLTVSNMSPEDSSIYLCSVESQGANTEAFFGQGTRLTVV.

This clonotype was detected many times. The chain uses TRBV7-9 and TRBJ2-1; D may be TRBD2 (5 bases). V lost 5 bases to trimming and J lost 3 bases, with 8 bases between them. The CDR3 is 13 amino acids. Germline CDR1 is SEHNR and CDR2 is FQNEAQ (reference sequence). The CDR3 bases are TGTGCCAGCAGCGGGAGCTTCTACAATGAGCAGTTCTTC. Its translation: CASSGSFYNEQFF.

This sequence joins TRBV27 and TRBJ2-7, with D possibly TRBD2 on 5 matching bases. Germline-derived CDR1 and CDR2 are MNHEY and SMNVEV (reference sequence). This CDR3 is 12 amino acids long. V gave up 2 bases and J gave up 7 bases, with 9 bases separating them. CDR3 in amino acids: CASSLQRGEQYF. DNA of the CDR3: TGTGCCAGCAGTTTACAGCGAGGGGAGCAGTACTTC.

This clonotype was seen a few times. Here the CDR3 DNA reads TGTGCCAGCAGCCAAGAAGGAGGGGTGCAGTACGTC. It translates to CASSQEGGVQYV. The chain is built from TRBV3-1 and TRBJ2-7; D may be TRBD2 (6 bases). The germline V gene has CDR1 LGHDT and CDR2 YNNKEL (reference sequence). The CDR3 spans 12 residues. Trimming pared 0 bases from V and 9 bases from J, leaving 9 bases between.